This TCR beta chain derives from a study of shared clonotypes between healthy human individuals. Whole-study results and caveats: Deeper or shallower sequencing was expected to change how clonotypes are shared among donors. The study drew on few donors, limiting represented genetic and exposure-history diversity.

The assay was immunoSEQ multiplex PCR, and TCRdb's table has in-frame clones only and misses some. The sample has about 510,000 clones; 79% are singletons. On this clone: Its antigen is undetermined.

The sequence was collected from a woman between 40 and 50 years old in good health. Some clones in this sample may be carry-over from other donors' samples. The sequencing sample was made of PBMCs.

The CDR3 reads CASSPLAGVSGELFF. Here the CDR3 DNA reads TGCGCCAGTTCGCCACTAGCGGGAGTCTCCGGGGAGCTGTTTTTT. J is TRBJ2-2 and V is TRBV4-1, with 11 nucleotides matching TRBD2. The CDR3 loop spans 15 amino acids. Germline V lookup: CDR1 MGHRA, CDR2 YSYEKL. V shed 9 bases and J 6 bases; nucleotides not matched to a gene: 9.